The 30 T cell receptor beta chains listed next were all sequenced from one sample in a study of beta chain features in type 1 diabetes. TCRB transcripts that were expressed got sequenced, as all of the isolated RNA had been reverse transcribed. Method: immunoSEQ multiplex PCR; TCRdb's copy keeps in-frame clones and lacks some. The data contain some 200,000 clones, roughly a tenth of them seen just once; the ten biggest clones take up approximately 1.5%. Input material: central memory CD4+ T cells from blood. The source is a young man in good health.

Only a few counts were recorded for this clone. J is TRBJ2-3 and V is TRBV6-5; 8 positions match TRBD2. V was clipped by 4 bases and J by 5 bases; unmatched bases: 5. Germline CDR1 MNHEY, CDR2 SVGAGI. This CDR3 region has 14 residues. CDR3 amino acids: CASSLTSVRDTQYF. CDR3 sequence (DNA): TGTGCCAGCAGTTTGACTAGCGTGAGAGATACGCAGTATTTT.

The chain couples TRBV9 to TRBJ2-5; the match to TRBD1 covers 7 bases. CDR1 SGDLS and CDR2 YYNGEE come from the germline V gene. The CDR3 spans 15 residues. The ends lost 2 bases at V and 8 bases at J; junction bases unmatched: 12. For the CDR3, the DNA is TGTGCCAGCAGCGTTATGATGGGACAGTGGGGCACCCAGTACTTC. Protein sequence: CASSVMMGQWGTQYF.

The chain has TRBV19 and TRBJ2-3; 10 bases are shared with TRBD2. Germline V CDR1 and CDR2: LNHDA, SQIVND (reference sequence). The CDR3 runs 16 residues. The V and J ends lost 9 bases and 2 bases, in that order; junction bases with no gene match: 11. The CDR3 spells CASSGRGSYSTDTQYF. For the CDR3, the DNA is TGTGCCAGCAGCGGGAGGGGGAGTTATTCCACAGATACGCAGTATTTT.

This clone was counted ten times or more. The chain uses TRBV19 and TRBJ2-2; no clear D. CDR1 LNHDA and CDR2 SQIVND come from the germline V gene (reference sequence). CDR3 length equals 13 residues. Trimming pared 6 bases from V and 7 bases from J, leaving 12 bases between. The chain's CDR3 is CASRNLFGGELFF. The CDR3 bases are TGTGCCAGTAGAAACCTCTTTGGCGGGGAGCTGTTTTTT.

This clone has a count of ten or more. The chain recombines TRBV7-6 with TRBJ2-5; no firm D call. The CDR3 spans 12 residues. V shed 1 base and J shed 6 bases, with 6 bases lying between them. Germline CDR1 is SGHVS and CDR2 is FNYEAQ. The CDR3 nucleotides are TGTGCCAGCAGCTTAGTTGGGAAGACCCAGTACTTC. Its translation: CASSLVGKTQYF.

The chain links TRBV7-2 to TRBJ2-1; D gene ambiguous. CDR1 and CDR2 from the germline V gene are SGHTA and FQGNSA. The CDR3 length is 12 residues. Trimming left V 4 bases short and J 15 bases short, with 16 bases between. The DNA for the CDR3 is TGTGCCAGCAGCTCGGGTTTAGCATCGCGGTTCTTC. Amino acids: CASSSGLASRFF. The full variable domain, with the rest looked up from reference TRBV7-2 and TRBJ2-1, is GAGVSQSPSNKVTEKGKDVELRCDPISGHTALYWYRQSLGQGLEFLIYFQGNSAPDKSGLPSDRFSAERTGGSVSTLTIQRTQQEDSAVYLCASSSGLASRFFGPGTRLTVL.

The V and J genes are TRBV19 and TRBJ2-1; TRBD2 aligns across 8 bases. V shed 4 bases and J 0 bases; nucleotides not matched to a gene: 2. The CDR3 sequence is 15 residues long. Germline V gives CDR1 LNHDA, CDR2 SQIVND (reference sequence). The CDR3 region is CASSSGRSSYNEQFF. For the CDR3, the DNA is TGTGCCAGTAGTAGCGGGAGGAGCTCCTACAATGAGCAGTTCTTC.

This clone showed up just a few times. The J gene is TRBJ2-5, the V gene TRBV10-3; 8 nucleotides match TRBD1. The CDR3 contains 13 residues. V dropped 4 bases and J dropped 2; count of bases not matched to a gene: 0. Germline V gives CDR1 ENHRY, CDR2 SYGVKD. In DNA form, the CDR3 reads TGTGCCATCAGTGGACAGGGGCAAGAGACCCAGTACTTC. Translating it yields CAISGQGQETQYF.

This clone was detected only a few times. The CDR3 DNA reads as TGTGCCAGCAGCTCTCCCGGGACTAGCGCCTACGAGCAGTACTTC. Amino acid sequence: CASSSPGTSAYEQYF. The chain uses TRBV5-4 and TRBJ2-7; 10 bases match TRBD2. There are 15 residues in the CDR3. The V gene end was trimmed by 3 bases and the J gene end by 2 bases; junction bases not matched to a gene: 5. Germline V lookup: CDR1 SGHNT, CDR2 YYREEE (reference sequence).

A word on this clone: The identical CDR3 is also encoded by other nucleotide sequences in the sample. The chain couples TRBV30 to TRBJ2-2; D gene ambiguous. The germline gives CDR1 GTSNPN, CDR2 SVGIG (reference sequence). The length of the CDR3 is 17 residues. V was trimmed by 2 bases and J by 5 bases, leaving 21 bases between them. The CDR3 loop is CAWSTLGPIWGTGELFF. In DNA form, the CDR3 reads TGTGCCTGGAGTACCTTAGGTCCCATTTGGGGAACCGGGGAGCTGTTTTTT. Using reference TRBV30 and TRBJ2-2 for the parts outside the CDR3, the full variable domain is SQTIHQWPATLVQPVGSPLSLECTVEGTSNPNLYWYRQAAGRGLQLLFYSVGIGQISSEVPQNLSASRPQDRQFILSSKKLLLSDSGFYLCAWSTLGPIWGTGELFFGEGSRLTVL.

The V call is TRBV2, the J call TRBJ2-7; the D gene is possibly TRBD1 (5 bases). V lost 11 bases to trimming and J lost 2 bases, with 10 bases between them. This CDR3 has 11 residues. Germline assignment: CDR1 SNHLY and CDR2 FYNNEI. CDR3 amino acids: CAGSRAYEQYF. DNA for the CDR3: TGTGCCGGATCCAGGGCCTACGAGCAGTACTTC. The full variable domain, its missing parts supplied by reference TRBV2 and TRBJ2-7, is EPEVTQTPSHQVTQMGQEVILRCVPISNHLYFYWYRQILGQKVEFLVSFYNNEISEKSEIFDDQFSVERPDGSNFTLKIRSTKLEDSAMYFCAGSRAYEQYFGPGTRLTVT.

This clone has just a few counts. The V gene is TRBV2, the J gene TRBJ2-3; D is undetermined. The CDR3 sequence is 11 residues long. Trimming left V 1 base short and J 10 bases short, with 6 bases between. Germline V gene lookup returns CDR1 SNHLY and CDR2 FYNNEI. CDR3: CASSEGSSQYF. CDR3 nucleotide sequence: TGTGCCAGCAGTGAAGGCTCCTCGCAGTATTTT.

This clone occurred many times. The gene calls are TRBV27 and TRBJ1-5, with 7 bases identical to TRBD1. Germline-derived CDR1 and CDR2 are MNHEY and SMNVEV (reference sequence). J gave up 0 bases and V 6 bases, and 5 bases lay outside the gene matches. The CDR3 has 15 amino acids. The CDR3 spells CASSRTGHSNQPQHF. CDR3 sequence (DNA): TGTGCCAGCAGCCGGACAGGTCATAGCAATCAGCCCCAGCATTTT.

This chain links TRBV15 with TRBJ2-7; TRBD2 matches at 7 bases. Germline assignment: CDR1 LNHNV and CDR2 YYDKDF (reference sequence). J gave up 0 bases and V 8 bases, and 4 bases lay outside the gene matches. CDR3 size: 13 residues. The CDR3 DNA reads TGTGCCACCCAGCGCGGGAGCTCCTACGAGCAGTACTTC. Its translation: CATQRGSSYEQYF.

This clone was observed a handful of times. This chain connects TRBV19 to TRBJ2-1; 12 bases are a match to TRBD2. The J segment lost 4 bases and the V segment lost 4 bases, leaving 2 bases of the junction unmatched. The CDR3 has 15 residues. CDR1 and CDR2 from the germline V gene are LNHDA and SQIVND (reference sequence). Written as DNA, the CDR3 is TGTGCCAGTAGTAAGGGACTAGCGGGTTACAATGAGCAGTTCTTC. Translated, it gives CASSKGLAGYNEQFF.

Ten or more counts support this clone. The chain employs TRBV14 and TRBJ2-5; the match to TRBD2 covers 7 bases. The germline CDR1 and CDR2 sequences are SGHDN and FVKESK. The trim removed 0 bases at V and 0 bases at J, leaving 10 bases unmatched. The CDR3 sequence is 18 residues long. The CDR3 DNA sequence: TGTGCCAGCAGCCAAGATCGGCTAGCGGAGAGATACCAAGAGACCCAGTACTTC. Translated: CASSQDRLAERYQETQYF.

This clone showed up just a few times. A clone one base away is much larger, so this may be a read error. Other nucleotide sequences from this sample produce the same CDR3. This chain joins TRBV7-2 and TRBJ2-2; D is ambiguous. This CDR3 region has 13 residues. Trimming shortened V by 4 bases and J by 0 bases, and 3 bases separated the two germline ends. Germline V gene data show CDR1 as SGHTA and CDR2 as FQGNSA. The CDR3 loop reads CASSSPNTGELFF. For the CDR3, the DNA is TGTGCCAGCAGCTCCCCGAACACCGGGGAGCTGTTTTTT.

This chain links TRBV5-1 with TRBJ2-6; D not resolved. V was cut by 0 bases and J by 0 bases, with 7 bases left in between. The CDR3 covers 16 residues. In germline, CDR1 is SGHRS, CDR2 YFSETQ. The CDR3 region has the DNA TGCGCCAGCAGCTTGGCGGCTGCCTCTGGGGCCAACGTCCTGACTTTC. It translates to CASSLAAASGANVLTF.

J is TRBJ2-7 and V is TRBV30; 7 bases match TRBD1. Germline V CDR1 and CDR2: GTSNPN, SVGIG (reference sequence). Trimming at V came to 1 base and at J to 5 bases, leaving 8 bases not matched to a gene. The CDR3 loop spans 14 amino acids. The CDR3 loop reads CAWSAGQIINEQYF. Here the CDR3 DNA reads TGTGCCTGGAGTGCGGGACAGATAATCAACGAGCAGTACTTC.

This clone was picked up a small number of times. This chain joins TRBV2 and TRBJ2-5, with D hard to call. This CDR3 contains 11 residues. Germline loops: CDR1 SNHLY, CDR2 FYNNEI. The ends were cut back, 8 bases at V and 4 bases at J, with 8 bases in the middle. The CDR3, as DNA: TGTGCCAGCCGTATAGGAGAGACCCAGTACTTC. Translation gives CASRIGETQYF.

This clone has just a few counts. This chain links TRBV7-3 with TRBJ2-5; no reliable D call. Trimming pared 4 bases from V and 2 bases from J, leaving 8 bases between. The CDR3 consists of 13 residues. Germline assignment: CDR1 SGHTA and CDR2 FQGTGA. The CDR3 loop reads CASSSTLQETQYF. CDR3 sequence (DNA): TGTGCCAGCAGCTCCACCCTACAAGAGACCCAGTACTTC.

The chain couples TRBV6-1 to TRBJ1-5; D is undetermined. V lost 2 bases, J lost 4 bases, and 6 bases lay in between. The CDR3 totals 13 residues. Germline loops: CDR1 MNHNS, CDR2 SASEGT. CDR3 residues: CASSETRNQPQHF. The CDR3 DNA is TGTGCCAGCAGTGAAACAAGGAATCAGCCCCAGCATTTT.

This clone occurred a few times. The CDR3 bases are TGTGCCAGCAGCCCAGGAACGGGGCTCGCAGATACGCAGTATTTT. Its protein is CASSPGTGLADTQYF. The rearrangement joins TRBV4-2 to TRBJ2-3; possibly TRBD1 or TRBD2 for D (5 bases each). Germline CDR1 LGHNA, CDR2 YNFKEQ. The V and J ends lost 4 bases and 4 bases respectively, with 15 bases between them. The CDR3 runs 15 residues.

This clone was seen a handful of times. The V gene is TRBV15, the J gene TRBJ2-2, with D possibly TRBD2 on 5 matching bases. Per germline, CDR1 LNHNV and CDR2 YYDKDF (reference sequence). Trimming stripped 1 base from V and 2 bases from J, with 5 bases between. CDR3 length: 14 residues. CDR3 sequence (DNA): TGTGCCACCAGCAGAGCGGGAAACACCGGGGAGCTGTTTTTT. Translation: CATSRAGNTGELFF.

This chain connects TRBV6-5 to TRBJ2-3, with D tentatively TRBD2 (5 bases). V gave up 2 bases and J gave up 2 bases, with 8 bases separating them. The CDR3 is 14 residues long. Germline assignment: CDR1 MNHEY and CDR2 SVGAGI. The CDR3 protein is CASSYQEDTDTQYF. The CDR3 DNA reads as TGTGCCAGCAGTTACCAGGAGGACACAGATACGCAGTATTTT.

The chain carries TRBV7-3 and TRBJ2-1, with 10 positions matching TRBD2. Per germline, CDR1 SGHTA and CDR2 FQGTGA. CDR3 length: 15 amino acids. V lost 1 base, J lost 10 bases, and 7 bases stayed unmatched. The CDR3 region is CASSLRLAGGEEQFF. The CDR3, as DNA: TGTGCCAGCAGCTTAAGATTAGCGGGAGGAGAAGAGCAGTTCTTC.

CDR3: CASSGLTGVSGANVLTF. As DNA, the CDR3 is TGTGCCAGCAGCGGACTCACGGGAGTCTCTGGGGCCAACGTCCTGACTTTC. The chain combines TRBV7-2 with TRBJ2-6; possibly TRBD2 for D (6 bases). Germline V CDR1 and CDR2: SGHTA, FQGNSA. The ends were cut back, 5 bases at V and 0 bases at J, with 14 bases in the middle. This CDR3 has 17 amino acids.

This chain joins TRBV13 and TRBJ2-3, with TRBD2 identical over 8 bases. CDR3 size: 14 residues. CDR1 and CDR2 from the germline V gene are PRHDT and FYEKMQ (reference sequence). V lost 5 bases, J lost 12 bases, and 13 bases stayed unmatched. The CDR3 region has the DNA TGTGCCAGCAGCGCTAGGGAGGGGACTAGGGTACAGTATTTT. This gives the protein CASSAREGTRVQYF.

V is TRBV5-6 and J is TRBJ2-5; 8 bases line up with TRBD2. V was clipped by 4 bases and J by 4 bases; unmatched bases: 3. The CDR3 contains 13 residues. In germline, CDR1 is SGHDT, CDR2 YYEEEE. The CDR3 nucleotides read TGTGCCAGCAGCCCGGGACTAGGAGAGACCCAGTACTTC. This codes for CASSPGLGETQYF.

Remarks on this clone: Other nucleotide sequences in the sample specify the same CDR3. The chain joins TRBV30 to TRBJ2-1; D is possibly TRBD1 or TRBD2 (5 bases each). Trimming stripped 0 bases from V and 10 bases from J, with 10 bases between. The CDR3 extends over 12 amino acids. Germline V lookup: CDR1 GTSNPN, CDR2 SVGIG (reference sequence). CDR3 in amino acids: CAWSVQRDEQFF. The CDR3 DNA reads as TGTGCCTGGAGTGTACAGAGGGACGAGCAGTTCTTC.